The 18 T cell receptor beta chains presented below share a single source sample, sequenced in a study of T-cell memory formation after mild COVID-19 (dated by TCRdb to 2020 to 2022). The library was produced with 5' RACE. Sequencing was performed on an Illumina NovaSeq 6000. The public reads were reanalyzed by TCRdb: fastp trimming at Q25, MiXCR alignment, in-frame beta chains only. Each CDR3 protein gets just one entry, which takes the most common genes and DNA from the rows behind it. A total of 350,000 to 450,000 distinct CDR3 sequences appear in this sample, roughly a quarter of them only once. The top ten clonotypes cover around 9.5% of the sample. The source material was PBMCs or a T cell subset sorted from them (not recorded which). The receptors were sampled from an adult woman who had mild COVID-19 (a few samples of this study predate the infection). The sample titles of this study are shuffled in the database, so cell type and time point are left out; the donor was told from shared clones.

This clonotype was counted a few times. This sequence joins TRBV4-1 and TRBJ1-2; the D gene is possibly TRBD1 (6 bases). Germline CDR1 is MGHRA and CDR2 is YSYEKL. This CDR3 is built from 15 residues. The V and J ends lost 3 bases and 5 bases respectively, with 16 bases between them. The CDR3 bases are TGCGCCAGCAGCCATCAGACAGGAGGGGGGTATGGCTACACCTTC. This gives the protein CASSHQTGGGYGYTF.

This clonotype was detected only a few times. The chain employs TRBV15 and TRBJ2-1, with a weak D call TRBD2 (5 bases). The ends were cut back, 6 bases at V and 4 bases at J, with 10 bases in the middle. The CDR3 has 13 amino acids. CDR1 LNHNV and CDR2 YYDKDF come from the germline V gene (reference sequence). CDR3 sequence: CATRARGYNEQFF. In nucleotides, the CDR3 is TGTGCCACCAGGGCGAGAGGGTACAATGAGCAGTTCTTC.

The V call is TRBV5-1, the J call TRBJ2-3; possible D gene TRBD1, 6 bases. The CDR3 is 14 residues long. Germline assignment: CDR1 SGHRS and CDR2 YFSETQ. Trimming cost V 4 bases and J 2 bases, with 11 bases left between them. Written as DNA, the CDR3 is TGCGCCAGCAGCCCGGACAGACCCACAGATACGCAGTATTTT. Translating gives CASSPDRPTDTQYF. The whole variable domain, remainder taken from reference TRBV5-1 and TRBJ2-3, is KAGVTQTPRYLIKTRGQQVTLSCSPISGHRSVSWYQQTPGQGLQFLFEYFSETQRNKGNFPGRFSGRQFSNSRSEMNVSTLELGDSALYLCASSPDRPTDTQYFGPGTRLTVL.

The table lists this clonotype with a few counts. The chain joins TRBV5-1 to TRBJ2-7, with 9 bases aligning to TRBD1. With V trimmed by 3 bases and J by 5 bases, 15 bases remained unmatched. CDR1 is SGHRS, CDR2 YFSETQ, per germline. The CDR3 runs 17 residues. CDR3 bases: TGCGCCAGCAGCTCCCTGGCTCTGGGACAGGGTGGCCACGAGCAGTACTTC. The encoded protein is CASSSLALGQGGHEQYF.

J is TRBJ1-1 and V is TRBV3-1; D unclear. The CDR3 contains 17 residues. The ends were cut back, 0 bases at V and 0 bases at J, with 14 bases in the middle. In germline, CDR1 is LGHDT, CDR2 YNNKEL (reference sequence). CDR3 bases: TGTGCCAGCAGCCAAGATTGGGTGACGGAGATGAACACTGAAGCTTTCTTT. It is translated as CASSQDWVTEMNTEAFF. Combining the CDR3 with reference TRBV3-1 and TRBJ1-1 gives the whole variable domain DTAVSQTPKYLVTQMGNDKSIKCEQNLGHDTMYWYKQDSKKFLKIMFSYNNKELIINETVPNRFSPKSPDKAHLNLHINSLELGDSAVYFCASSQDWVTEMNTEAFFGQGTRLTVV.

This clonotype was seen a few times. V gene TRBV20-1 combines with J gene TRBJ2-2; D might be TRBD1 (6 bases). CDR1 and CDR2 from the germline V gene are DFQATT and SNEGSKA (reference sequence). The V end was cut by 4 bases, the J end by 7 bases, with 13 bases between. The CDR3 loop spans 13 amino acids. The CDR3 DNA follows: TGCAGTGCTAACTCCAGGGGCGGCGGGGAGCTGTTTTTT. Protein: CSANSRGGGELFF.

V gene TRBV27 combines with J gene TRBJ1-2; D is uncertain. The CDR3 is 14 amino acids. V dropped 6 bases and J dropped 4 bases, with 15 bases sitting between them. From germline, CDR1 is MNHEY and CDR2 SMNVEV (reference sequence). The CDR3 DNA reads as TGTGCCAGCAGGGATGGCACCTCTATCTATGGCTACACCTTC. Its protein is CASRDGTSIYGYTF.

This clonotype was found many times. The gene calls are TRBV5-1 and TRBJ2-7; the match to TRBD1 covers 10 bases. V gave up 5 bases and J gave up 3 bases; unmatched junction bases: 14. The CDR3 runs 17 residues. Germline lookup yields CDR1 SGHRS and CDR2 YFSETQ. CDR3 amino acids: CASSLVFRDRGNYEQYF. As DNA, the CDR3 is TGCGCCAGCAGTCTCGTCTTCAGGGACAGGGGAAACTACGAGCAGTACTTC.

A few counts support this clonotype. The chain has TRBV20-1 and TRBJ2-3, with 8 bases aligning to TRBD2. Unmatched junction bases numbered 8, after V lost 0 bases and J lost 0 bases. CDR3 size: 17 residues. Germline values: CDR1 DFQATT, CDR2 SNEGSKA (reference sequence). CDR3 residues: CSARDQLRGVSTDTQYF. The CDR3 DNA reads TGCAGTGCTAGAGATCAATTGCGGGGGGTTAGCACAGATACGCAGTATTTT.

The chain has TRBV6-5 and TRBJ2-3; D tentatively fits TRBD1 or TRBD2 (5 bases each). Germline V lookup: CDR1 MNHEY, CDR2 SVGAGI. This CDR3 has 15 residues. The V gene lost 2 bases and the J gene lost 1 base, with 10 bases spanning the gap. CDR3 residues: CASSYRDPRTDTQYF. DNA of the CDR3: TGTGCCAGCAGTTACAGGGACCCTCGCACAGATACGCAGTATTTT.

This clonotype was counted between two and nine times. The rearrangement uses TRBV5-6 and TRBJ2-7; TRBD1 aligns across 8 bases. The ends lost 0 bases at V and 9 bases at J; junction bases unmatched: 5. Germline V gene data show CDR1 as SGHDT and CDR2 as YYEEEE. The CDR3 extends over 13 amino acids. The CDR3 protein is CASSLGTGPLQYF. The CDR3 nucleotides read TGTGCCAGCAGCTTGGGGACAGGGCCCCTGCAGTACTTC.

The chain couples TRBV7-2 to TRBJ2-1, with 7 positions matching TRBD2. This CDR3 comprises 14 residues. Germline values: CDR1 SGHTA, CDR2 FQGNSA. J gave up 3 bases and V 1 base, and 0 bases lay outside the gene matches. CDR3 DNA: TGTGCCAGCAGCTTAGAGCGGGGCTACAATGAGCAGTTCTTC. This codes for CASSLERGYNEQFF.

This clonotype was observed at least ten times. This chain joins TRBV5-4 and TRBJ2-5, with 7 bases matching TRBD2. The CDR3 runs to 14 residues. CDR1 is SGHNT and CDR2 is YYREEE in the germline V gene (reference sequence). V lost 4 bases to trimming and J lost 3 bases; unmatched junction nucleotides: 6. As DNA, the CDR3 is TGTGCCAGCAGCCCCGGACTAGTGGAAGAGACCCAGTACTTC. It yields the protein CASSPGLVEETQYF.

This clonotype was detected a few times. This chain joins TRBV5-6 and TRBJ2-7; unclear D gene. The V and J ends lost 1 base and 2 bases respectively, with 7 bases between them. This CDR3 is 13 amino acids long. Germline V gives CDR1 SGHDT, CDR2 YYEEEE. The CDR3 is CASSLKEAYEQYF. CDR3 in DNA: TGTGCCAGCAGCTTGAAGGAAGCCTACGAGCAGTACTTC.

The chain links TRBV18 to TRBJ2-5; tentative D call: TRBD2 (5 bases). The CDR3 extends over 14 amino acids. V gave up 5 bases and J gave up 4 bases, with 14 bases separating them. Germline assignment: CDR1 KGHSH and CDR2 LQKENI. The CDR3 spells CASSSSVGGETQYF. For the CDR3, the DNA is TGTGCCAGCTCATCCAGTGTAGGAGGAGAGACCCAGTACTTC.

V and J are TRBV7-8 and TRBJ2-3; tentatively, D is TRBD2 (5 bases). The CDR3 consists of 16 residues. Between the trimmed V and J ends, which lost 4 bases and 0 bases, there was a span of 14 bases. Germline V gives CDR1 SGHVS, CDR2 FQNEAQ. The CDR3 reads CASSSRPAGSTDTQYF. The DNA of the CDR3 is TGTGCCAGCAGCTCCCGACCGGCGGGCAGCACAGATACGCAGTATTTT.

The rearrangement joins TRBV9 to TRBJ2-1; a weak D match, TRBD1 (5 bases). Germline CDR1 and CDR2: SGDLS and YYNGEE. The V gene lost 0 bases and the J gene lost 5 bases, with 12 bases spanning the gap. CDR3 length equals 15 residues. The CDR3 DNA reads as TGTGCCAGCAGCGTAGCTGGACACGCGGACAATGAGCAGTTCTTC. Protein product: CASSVAGHADNEQFF.

V and J are TRBV20-1 and TRBJ1-5; D possibly corresponds to TRBD1 (5 bases). From germline, CDR1 is DFQATT and CDR2 SNEGSKA (reference sequence). The V and J ends lost 3 bases and 1 base respectively, with 22 bases between them. This CDR3 has 18 residues. The CDR3 region has the DNA TGCAGTGCTAGTGTAGGTTTGGGGCTCAGAAGGAGCAATCAGCCCCAGCATTTT. As protein: CSASVGLGLRRSNQPQHF.